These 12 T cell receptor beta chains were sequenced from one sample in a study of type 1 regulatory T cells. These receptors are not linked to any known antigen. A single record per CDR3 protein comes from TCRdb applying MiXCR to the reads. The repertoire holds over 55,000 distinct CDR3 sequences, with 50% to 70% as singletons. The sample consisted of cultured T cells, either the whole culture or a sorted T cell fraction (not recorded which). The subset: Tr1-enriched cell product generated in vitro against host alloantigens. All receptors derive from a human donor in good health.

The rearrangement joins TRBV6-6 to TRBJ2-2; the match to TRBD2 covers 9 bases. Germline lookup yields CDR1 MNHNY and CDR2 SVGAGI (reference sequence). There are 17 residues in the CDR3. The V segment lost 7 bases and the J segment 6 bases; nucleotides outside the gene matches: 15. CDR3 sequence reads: CASMQTRGLASAGELFF. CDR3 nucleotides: TGTGCCAGCATGCAAACCCGCGGACTAGCGTCCGCCGGGGAGCTGTTTTTT.

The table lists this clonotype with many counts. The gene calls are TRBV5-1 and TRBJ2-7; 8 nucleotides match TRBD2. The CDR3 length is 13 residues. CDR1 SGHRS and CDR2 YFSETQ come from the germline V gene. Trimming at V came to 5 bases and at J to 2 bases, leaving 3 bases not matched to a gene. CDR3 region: CASRGSGTYEQYF. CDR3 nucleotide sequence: TGCGCCAGCAGAGGTAGCGGGACCTACGAGCAGTACTTC.

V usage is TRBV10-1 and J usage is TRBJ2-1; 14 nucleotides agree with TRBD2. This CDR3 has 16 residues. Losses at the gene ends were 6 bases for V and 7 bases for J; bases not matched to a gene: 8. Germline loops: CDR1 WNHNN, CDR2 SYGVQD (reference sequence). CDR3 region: CASSLTSGRAGNEQFF. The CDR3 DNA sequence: TGCGCCAGCAGCCTGACTAGCGGGAGGGCTGGGAATGAGCAGTTCTTC.

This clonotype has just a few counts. The CDR3 coding sequence is TGTGCCAGCAGCCACCCACCGGGACAGGGTCCCCACGAGCAGTACTTC. Translated: CASSHPPGQGPHEQYF. The rearrangement links TRBV14 to TRBJ2-7; TRBD1 aligns across 9 bases. Trimming at V came to 3 bases and at J to 5 bases, leaving 11 bases not matched to a gene. The CDR3 runs 16 residues. Germline CDR1 reads SGHDN; CDR2 reads FVKESK.

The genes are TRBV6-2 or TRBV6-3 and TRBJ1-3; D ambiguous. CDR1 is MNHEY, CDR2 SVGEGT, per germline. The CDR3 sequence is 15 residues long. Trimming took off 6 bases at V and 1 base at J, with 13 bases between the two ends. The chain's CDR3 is CASRNGGTSGNTIYF. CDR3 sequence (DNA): TGTGCCAGCAGGAACGGCGGAACTTCTGGAAACACCATATATTTT.

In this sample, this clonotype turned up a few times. CDR3 nucleotides: TGTGCCAGCAGCTTGGGGCTAGCGGGACTCTACGAGCAGTACTTC. This gives the protein CASSLGLAGLYEQYF. This chain uses TRBV11-2 with TRBJ2-7; 9 bases map to TRBD2. This CDR3 has 15 amino acids. Germline V CDR1 and CDR2: SGHAT, FQNNGV. The V gene end was trimmed by 3 bases and the J gene end by 3 bases; junction bases not matched to a gene: 6.

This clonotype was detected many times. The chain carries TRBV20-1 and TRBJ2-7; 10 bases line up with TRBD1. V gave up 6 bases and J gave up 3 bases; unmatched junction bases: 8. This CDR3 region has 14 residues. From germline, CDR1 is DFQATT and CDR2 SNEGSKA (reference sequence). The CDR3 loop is CSASTGTGVYEQYF. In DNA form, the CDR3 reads TGCAGTGCGAGTACCGGGACAGGGGTCTACGAGCAGTACTTC.

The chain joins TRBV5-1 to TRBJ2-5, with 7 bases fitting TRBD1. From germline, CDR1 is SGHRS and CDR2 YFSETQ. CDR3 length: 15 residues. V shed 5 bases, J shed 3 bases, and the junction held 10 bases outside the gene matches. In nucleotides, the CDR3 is TGCGCCAGCAGTACCAGCTCTGGGACAGAAGAGACCCAGTACTTC. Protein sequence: CASSTSSGTEETQYF.

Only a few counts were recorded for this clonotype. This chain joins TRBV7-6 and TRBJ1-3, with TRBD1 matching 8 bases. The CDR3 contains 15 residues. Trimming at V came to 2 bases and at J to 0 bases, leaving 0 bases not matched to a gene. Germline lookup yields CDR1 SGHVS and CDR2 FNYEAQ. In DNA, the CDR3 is TGTGCCAGCAGCTTAACAGGGGGCTCTGGAAACACCATATATTTT. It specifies CASSLTGGSGNTIYF.

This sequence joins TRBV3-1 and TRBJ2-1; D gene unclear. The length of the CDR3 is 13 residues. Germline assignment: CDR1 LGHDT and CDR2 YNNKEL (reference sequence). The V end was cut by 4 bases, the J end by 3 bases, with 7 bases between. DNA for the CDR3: TGTGCCAGCAGCCCCTACAGCTACAATGAGCAGTTCTTC. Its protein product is CASSPYSYNEQFF.

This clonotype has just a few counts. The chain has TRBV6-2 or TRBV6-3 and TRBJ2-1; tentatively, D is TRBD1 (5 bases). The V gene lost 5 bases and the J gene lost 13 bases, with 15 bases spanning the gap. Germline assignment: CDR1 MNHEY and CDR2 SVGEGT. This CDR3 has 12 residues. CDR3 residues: CASSPQGGTQFF. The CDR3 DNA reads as TGTGCCAGCAGTCCTCAGGGCGGCACCCAGTTCTTC.

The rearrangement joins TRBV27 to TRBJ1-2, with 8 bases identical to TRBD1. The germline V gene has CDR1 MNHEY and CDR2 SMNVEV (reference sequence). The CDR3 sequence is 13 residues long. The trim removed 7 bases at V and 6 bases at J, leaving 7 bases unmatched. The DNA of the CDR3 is TGTGCCAGCACCGTCCCGGGACAGGATGGCTACACCTTC. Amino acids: CASTVPGQDGYTF.